This entry is about one TCR beta chain. The sample belongs to a study of cytomegalovirus exposure and HLA in healthy donors. From germline, CDR1 is WNHNN and CDR2 SYGVQD (reference sequence). The CDR3 covers 8 residues. Deletions cut 8 bases from V and 13 bases from J, with 6 bases between. Primers for the PCR totalled 60 Vbeta and 13 Jbeta. Sequenced by immunoSEQ multiplex PCR; TCRdb stores in-frame clones only, minus some. The sample table sets out roughly 35,000 clones. The clonotype was recovered from a woman in her thirties or forties in good health and CMV-seropositive. V is TRBV10-1 and J is TRBJ2-1; D unresolved. Sequenced input: PBMCs. As DNA, the CDR3 is TGCGCCAGCGTCGTCCAGTTCTTC. As protein: CASVVQFF.